The 12 T cell receptor beta chains reported below all come from one sample, sequenced in a study of OX40 agonist ivuxolimab in advanced cancers. Assay: immunoSEQ multiplex PCR; the TCRdb copy retains only in-frame clones and omits some. The sample has roughly 93,000 clones; roughly nine tenths are singletons. Sequencing used CD4+ or CD8+ T cells sorted from blood, obtained in a trial of the OX40 agonist ivuxolimab. These receptors all stem from an adult with an advanced solid tumor such as melanoma, head and neck, liver or kidney cancer.

The chain couples TRBV7-9 to TRBJ1-1; possibly TRBD1 for D (5 bases). In germline, CDR1 is SEHNR, CDR2 FQNEAQ (reference sequence). The CDR3 is made up of 14 amino acids. Trimming shortened V by 1 base and J by 5 bases, and 11 bases separated the two germline ends. The CDR3 loop reads CASSLGQGRTEAFF. The CDR3 DNA reads TGTGCCAGCAGCTTAGGGCAGGGCCGGACTGAAGCTTTCTTT. The full variable domain, with the rest looked up from reference TRBV7-9 and TRBJ1-1, is DTGVSQNPRHKITKRGQNVTFRCDPISEHNRLYWYRQTLGQGPEFLTYFQNEAQLEKSRLLSDRFSAERPKGSFSTLEIQRTEQGDSAMYLCASSLGQGRTEAFFGQGTRLTVV.

CDR3 DNA: TGTGCCAGCAGTTACTCTCTATCCGGGATTTCCTACGAGCAGTACTTC. It translates to CASSYSLSGISYEQYF. The V gene is TRBV6-5, the J gene TRBJ2-7; D is possibly TRBD2 (5 bases). Trimming left V 0 bases short and J 1 base short, with 13 bases between. The CDR3 consists of 16 residues. Germline V lookup: CDR1 MNHEY, CDR2 SVGAGI.

This clone was detected once. The chain is built from TRBV5-6 and TRBJ1-2; maybe TRBD1 (6 bases). The CDR3 spans 14 residues. Germline assignment: CDR1 SGHDT and CDR2 YYEEEE. Deletions cut 0 bases from V and 2 bases from J, with 8 bases between. The CDR3 spells CASSLGRGNYGYTF. The CDR3 bases are TGTGCCAGCAGCTTGGGAAGGGGGAACTATGGCTACACCTTC.

This clone has just one count. The chain carries TRBV11-1 and TRBJ2-7; no clear D. The CDR3 is 14 amino acids. Germline V gives CDR1 SGHAT, CDR2 FQDESV (reference sequence). With 1 base removed from V and 0 bases from J, the gap between germline ends came to 7 bases. The DNA of the CDR3 is TGTGCCAGCAGCTTAGAAATAAGCTCCTACGAGCAGTACTTC. Protein product: CASSLEISSYEQYF.

The chain recombines TRBV11-3 with TRBJ2-7; 7 nucleotides align to TRBD2. The CDR3 loop spans 15 amino acids. The ends lost 0 bases at V and 3 bases at J; junction bases unmatched: 5. The germline V gene has CDR1 SGHNT and CDR2 YENEEA. In DNA form, the CDR3 reads TGTGCCAGCAGCTTAGATGGTAGCGGGCTCTACGAGCAGTACTTC. Translating gives CASSLDGSGLYEQYF.

The chain combines TRBV2 with TRBJ2-7; unclear D gene. V gave up 6 bases and J gave up 3 bases, with 6 bases separating them. There are 11 residues in the CDR3. Germline CDR1 is SNHLY and CDR2 is FYNNEI. In nucleotides, the CDR3 is TGTGCCAGCAGCTGGGGCTACGAGCAGTACTTC. It yields the protein CASSWGYEQYF.

The V gene is TRBV27, the J gene TRBJ2-1, with TRBD2 identical over 9 bases. This CDR3 region has 16 residues. V shed 6 bases and J 7 bases; nucleotides not matched to a gene: 13. Germline V gene data show CDR1 as MNHEY and CDR2 as SMNVEV (reference sequence). CDR3 protein: CASRTLLAGTSNEQFF. CDR3 nucleotides: TGTGCCAGCAGGACTCTACTAGCGGGTACTAGTAATGAGCAGTTCTTC.

The V and J genes are TRBV30 and TRBJ2-2, with 12 nucleotides matching TRBD2. After removal of 2 bases from V and 6 bases from J, the junction contained 13 bases not matched to a gene. CDR3 length: 18 residues. Germline CDR1 is GTSNPN and CDR2 is SVGIG (reference sequence). The CDR3 nucleotides read TGTGCCTGGAGTCTATACGGACTAGCGGGATATGTTTCCGGGGAGCTGTTTTTT. Its translation: CAWSLYGLAGYVSGELFF.

This clone was counted a single time. V usage is TRBV6-5 and J usage is TRBJ2-3; the D gene could be TRBD1 or TRBD2 (6 bases each). The CDR3 has 15 amino acids. V was trimmed by 4 bases and J by 4 bases, leaving 15 bases between them. From germline, CDR1 is MNHEY and CDR2 SVGAGI. CDR3 DNA sequence: TGTGCCAGCAGTTCCGGGGGCTTCCGGGCAGATACGCAGTATTTT. Protein product: CASSSGGFRADTQYF.

The J gene is TRBJ1-2, the V gene TRBV30; TRBD1 aligns across 9 bases. The CDR3 length is 14 residues. The germline CDR1 and CDR2 sequences are GTSNPN and SVGIG (reference sequence). V lost 4 bases and J lost 7; bases outside the gene matches: 10. CDR3 residues: CAWTEGQGDGGYTF. CDR3 nucleotide sequence: TGTGCCTGGACCGAGGGACAGGGAGACGGTGGCTACACCTTC. The full variable domain, its missing parts supplied by reference TRBV30 and TRBJ1-2, is SQTIHQWPATLVQPVGSPLSLECTVEGTSNPNLYWYRQAAGRGLQLLFYSVGIGQISSEVPQNLSASRPQDRQFILSSKKLLLSDSGFYLCAWTEGQGDGGYTFGSGTRLTVV.

This chain joins TRBV4-1 and TRBJ2-3; 7 nucleotides agree with TRBD1. Germline V gene lookup returns CDR1 MGHRA and CDR2 YSYEKL. The ends lost 4 bases at V and 2 bases at J; junction bases unmatched: 3. This CDR3 contains 14 residues. CDR3 bases: TGCGCCAGCAGCCTGGACAGGCCCACAGATACGCAGTATTTT. It yields the protein CASSLDRPTDTQYF.

The V gene is TRBV10-3, the J gene TRBJ2-5, with D tentatively TRBD1 or TRBD2 (5 bases each). CDR3 length: 17 residues. Germline V gives CDR1 ENHRY, CDR2 SYGVKD. V lost 4 bases and J lost 2, with 20 bases in between. CDR3 sequence: CAISGEPGRSHQETQYF. The CDR3 region has the DNA TGTGCCATCAGTGGAGAACCGGGACGGAGCCATCAAGAGACCCAGTACTTC.